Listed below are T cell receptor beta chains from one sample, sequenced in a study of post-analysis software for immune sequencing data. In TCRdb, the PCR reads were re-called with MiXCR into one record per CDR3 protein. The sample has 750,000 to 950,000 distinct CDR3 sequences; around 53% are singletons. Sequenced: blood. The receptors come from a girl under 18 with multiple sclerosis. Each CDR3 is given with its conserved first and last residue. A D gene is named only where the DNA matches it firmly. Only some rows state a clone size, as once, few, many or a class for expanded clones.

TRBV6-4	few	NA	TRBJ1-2	TGTGCCAGCAGTCCCGACATTCATGGGGACTATGGCTACACCTTC	CASSPDIHGDYGYTF
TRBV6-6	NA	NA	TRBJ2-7	TGTGCCAGTAACACCCCGATAGGACAACCCTACGAGCAGTACTTC	CASNTPIGQPYEQYF
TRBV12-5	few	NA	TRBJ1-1	TGTGCTAGTGGGGGGGGCGGCACTGAAGCTTTCTTT	CASGGGGTEAFF
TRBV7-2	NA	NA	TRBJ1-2	TGTGCCAGCAGCTTAGACTCAGGGGACTATGGCTACACCTTC	CASSLDSGDYGYTF
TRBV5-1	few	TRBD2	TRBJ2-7	TGCGCCAGCCACGCGGGAGAGAGCTCCTACGAGCAGTACTTC	CASHAGESSYEQYF
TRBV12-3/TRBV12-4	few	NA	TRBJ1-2	TGTGCCAGCAGCTACGGGACATATCGCTATGGCTACACCTTC	CASSYGTYRYGYTF
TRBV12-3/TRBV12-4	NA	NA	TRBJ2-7	TGTGCCAGCAGTTTAGGGACAATCAACGAGCAGTACTTC	CASSLGTINEQYF
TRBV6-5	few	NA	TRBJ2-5	TGTGCCAGCAGCCACCAGGAGGGGAGTTGGGAGACCCAGTACTTC	CASSHQEGSWETQYF
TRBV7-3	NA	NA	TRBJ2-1	TGTGCCAGCAGCTTAAGACTGCCTCAGGACAGGAGGGGCAATGAGCAGTTCTTC	CASSLRLPQDRRGNEQFF
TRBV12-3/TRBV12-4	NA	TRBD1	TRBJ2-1	TGTGCCAGCAGAGACGGGCAGGGGGCAGGTGAGCAGTTCTTC	CASRDGQGAGEQFF